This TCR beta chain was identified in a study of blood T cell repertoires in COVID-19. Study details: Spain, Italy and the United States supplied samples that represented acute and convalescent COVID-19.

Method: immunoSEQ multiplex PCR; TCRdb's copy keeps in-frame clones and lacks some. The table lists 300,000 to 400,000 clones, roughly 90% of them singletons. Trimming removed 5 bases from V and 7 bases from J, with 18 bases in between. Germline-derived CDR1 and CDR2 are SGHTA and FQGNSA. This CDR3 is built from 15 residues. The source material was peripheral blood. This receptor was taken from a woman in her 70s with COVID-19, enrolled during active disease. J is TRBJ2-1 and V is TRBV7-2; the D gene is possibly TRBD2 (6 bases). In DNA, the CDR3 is TGTGCCAGCAGCGCGCGGGATCCTCGGGCGAATGAGCAGTTCTTC. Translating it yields CASSARDPRANEQFF.